These 8 T cell receptor beta chains were sequenced from one sample in a study of HIV-infected patients and healthy controls (dated by TCRdb to the mid-2010s). The library was generated by 5' RACE. Sequencing took place on an Illumina MiSeq. TCRdb passed the public sequencing reads through fastp at Q25 and MiXCR, retaining productive beta sequences. Every distinct CDR3 protein forms one entry, paired with its most common genes and DNA. This sample gives about 67,000 distinct CDR3 sequences in total; roughly a sixth of them show up just once. Approximately 5% of the sample goes to the ten largest clones. The sequencing sample was made of CD4+ T cells from blood. The receptors stem from a human donor in good health.

V is TRBV4-3 and J is TRBJ1-2; no definite D call. The CDR3 has 15 residues. Trimming took off 0 bases at V and 1 base at J, with 9 bases between the two ends. Germline assignment: CDR1 LGHNA and CDR2 YSLEER. The CDR3 coding sequence is TGCGCCAGCAGCCAAGACAGTGTGTATAACTATGGCTACACCTTC. Translated, it gives CASSQDSVYNYGYTF.

Only a few counts were recorded for this clonotype. The rearrangement uses TRBV19 and TRBJ2-1, with 7 bases matching TRBD2. Germline V gene data show CDR1 as LNHDA and CDR2 as SQIVND (reference sequence). The CDR3 runs to 15 residues. J lost 3 bases, V lost 7 bases, and 9 bases had no gene match. The chain's CDR3 is CASTGIGGGYNEQFF. Here the CDR3 DNA reads TGTGCCAGTACCGGGATTGGCGGGGGCTACAATGAGCAGTTCTTC.

This clonotype was observed at least ten times. The chain recombines TRBV7-2 with TRBJ2-1; D unclear. The germline CDR1 and CDR2 sequences are SGHTA and FQGNSA. Trimming left V 4 bases short and J 7 bases short, with 11 bases between. The CDR3 length is 13 residues. CDR3 sequence: CASSSETLNEQFF. The CDR3 bases are TGTGCCAGCAGCTCAGAGACTTTAAATGAGCAGTTCTTC.

The rearrangement joins TRBV6-5 to TRBJ1-1; weak D call: TRBD1 (5 bases). Germline assignment: CDR1 MNHEY and CDR2 SVGAGI. The CDR3 has 15 residues. Trimming took 8 bases from V and 1 from J, leaving 17 bases between them. The CDR3 region is CASRITGPRNTEAFF. The CDR3 bases are TGTGCCAGCCGAATAACGGGACCTAGGAACACTGAAGCTTTCTTT.

This clonotype was seen only once. The rearrangement links TRBV7-9 to TRBJ1-6; 7 positions agree with TRBD1. Germline V gene sequence: CDR1 SEHNR, CDR2 FQNEAQ (reference sequence). The CDR3 spans 15 residues. Germline trimming cut 5 bases from V and 7 bases from J; bases unmatched to any gene: 8. The DNA for the CDR3 is TGTGCCAGCAGCCCCCGACAGGGAGTGAATTCACCCCTCCACTTT. It translates to CASSPRQGVNSPLHF.

The chain carries TRBV4-3 and TRBJ2-1; D possibly corresponds to TRBD2 (6 bases). This CDR3 region has 14 residues. Germline V gene data show CDR1 as LGHNA and CDR2 as YSLEER. The germline V and J ends were trimmed by 0 bases and 15 bases, with 18 bases remaining between them. This CDR3 reads CASSQERGEGRPFF. For the CDR3, the DNA is TGCGCCAGCAGCCAAGAGCGTGGTGAAGGGAGGCCGTTCTTC.

In its sample, this clonotype was seen a few times. The chain carries TRBV2 and TRBJ2-1; 12 positions match TRBD2. This CDR3 is built from 16 residues. CDR1 SNHLY and CDR2 FYNNEI come from the germline V gene. Trimming took 1 base from V and 9 from J; bases not matched to a gene: 7. This chain's CDR3 is CASSEEPSGGGGEQFF. As DNA, the CDR3 is TGTGCCAGCAGTGAAGAACCTAGCGGGGGGGGAGGTGAGCAGTTCTTC.

The sample holds many counts of this clonotype. This sequence joins TRBV7-3 and TRBJ2-2, with 9 bases that match TRBD1. The J segment lost 1 base and the V segment lost 2 bases, leaving 5 bases of the junction unmatched. Germline CDR1 is SGHTA and CDR2 is FQGTGA. The length of the CDR3 is 17 residues. CDR3 region: CASSLGPGQGNTGELFF. CDR3 in DNA: TGTGCCAGCAGCTTAGGACCGGGACAGGGGAACACCGGGGAGCTGTTTTTT.